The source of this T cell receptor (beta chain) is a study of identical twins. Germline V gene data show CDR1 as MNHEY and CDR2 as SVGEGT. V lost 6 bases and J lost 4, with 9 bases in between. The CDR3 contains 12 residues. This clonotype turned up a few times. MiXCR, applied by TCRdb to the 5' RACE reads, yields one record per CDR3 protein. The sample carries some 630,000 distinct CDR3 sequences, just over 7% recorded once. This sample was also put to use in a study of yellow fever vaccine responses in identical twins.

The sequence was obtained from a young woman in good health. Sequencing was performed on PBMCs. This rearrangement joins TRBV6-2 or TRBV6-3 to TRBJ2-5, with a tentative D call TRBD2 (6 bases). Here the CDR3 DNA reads TGTGCCAGCAGGGCGGGGTCAGAGACCCAGTACTTC. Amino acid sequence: CASRAGSETQYF.